The 29 T cell receptor beta chains given below trace back to one sample, sequenced in a study of blood T cells in healthy people across ages. For the second PCR, which ran for about 6 to 12 cycles, a sample-barcoded 5' primer and a J-beta primer mix were used. TCRdb processed the 5' RACE reads anew with MiXCR; each CDR3 protein has one entry. The sample lists about 1.4 million distinct CDR3 sequences, roughly 64% occurring once. The material sequenced was blood. These receptors originate from a man aged 18 to 30 in good health.

This clonotype was seen a handful of times. The chain joins TRBV29-1 to TRBJ2-1; D is unresolved. Germline V gene sequence: CDR1 SQVTM, CDR2 ANQGSEA. The CDR3 contains 13 residues. With 5 bases removed from V and 8 bases from J, the gap between germline ends came to 16 bases. The DNA of the CDR3 is TGCAGCGTTCACTCCTACCGAAGGGATGAGCAGTTCTTC. This sequence encodes CSVHSYRRDEQFF.

This clonotype was observed a few times. The chain recombines TRBV6-2 or TRBV6-3 with TRBJ2-5; D may correspond to TRBD1 or TRBD2 (5 bases each). Trimming left V 5 bases short and J 11 bases short, with 18 bases between. Germline V lookup: CDR1 MNHEY, CDR2 SVGEGT. This CDR3 spans 13 amino acids. The CDR3, as DNA: TGTGCCAGCAGTGAAGCAGGGCCTAGGGAGCAGTACTTC. Protein: CASSEAGPREQYF.

The chain recombines TRBV3-1 with TRBJ1-2, with TRBD1 as a possible D gene (5 bases). CDR1 and CDR2 (germline): LGHDT, YNNKEL (reference sequence). The CDR3 totals 14 residues. Trimming left V 5 bases short and J 8 bases short, with 18 bases between. The CDR3 region is CASSKGTVKEGYTF. Here the CDR3 DNA reads TGTGCCAGCAGCAAAGGGACGGTGAAGGAAGGCTACACCTTC.

This clonotype was observed a few times. CDR3: CARGTYYGYTF. The CDR3 region has the DNA TGTGCCAGAGGCACCTACTATGGCTACACCTTC. The chain is built from TRBV25-1 and TRBJ1-2; D is unresolved. The CDR3 loop spans 11 amino acids. Germline V gene data show CDR1 as MGHDK and CDR2 as SYGVNS. Trimming left V 9 bases short and J 3 bases short, with 8 bases between.

This chain connects TRBV6-1 to TRBJ2-3; D is possibly TRBD1 (6 bases). There are 14 residues in the CDR3. With 4 bases removed from V and 2 bases from J, the gap between germline ends came to 10 bases. In germline, CDR1 is MNHNS, CDR2 SASEGT. In nucleotides, the CDR3 is TGTGCCAGCAGTGTGACAGGAATCACAGATACGCAGTATTTT. It codes for CASSVTGITDTQYF.

J is TRBJ1-4 and V is TRBV12-3 or TRBV12-4; 7 nucleotides align to TRBD1. J was trimmed by 3 bases and V by 5 bases; bases with no gene match: 3. The CDR3 sequence is 14 residues long. For the CDR3, the DNA is TGTGCCAGCAGTCCGGACAGGCCTAATGAAAAACTGTTTTTT. Protein product: CASSPDRPNEKLFF.

The chain joins TRBV11-2 to TRBJ2-7, with 16 positions matching TRBD2. The J call is doubtful: the DNA matches TRBJ2-5 better. Germline CDR1 SGHAT, CDR2 FQNNGV. This CDR3 has 18 residues. CDR3 loop: CASSLVGTSGRARETQYF. CDR3 nucleotide sequence: TGTGCCAGCAGCTTAGTGGGGACTAGCGGGAGGGCCCGTGAGACCCAGTACTTC.

This clonotype occurred once. The rearrangement joins TRBV5-1 to TRBJ2-7; D remains ambiguous. Trimming left V 3 bases short and J 6 bases short, with 22 bases between. CDR1 is SGHRS and CDR2 is YFSETQ in the germline V gene. CDR3 length: 16 amino acids. CDR3 DNA: TGCGCCAGCAGCTCCTACCCGGCCACGGCGGTAGGCGAGCAGTACTTC. Translating it yields CASSSYPATAVGEQYF.

The chain has TRBV27 and TRBJ1-5, with D uncertain. This CDR3 is 15 amino acids long. The germline gives CDR1 MNHEY, CDR2 SMNVEV (reference sequence). V lost 0 bases, J lost 0 bases, and 6 bases lay in between. CDR3 nucleotides: TGTGCCAGCAGTTTATCGACGGATAGCAATCAGCCCCAGCATTTT. This sequence encodes CASSLSTDSNQPQHF.

V is TRBV6-1 and J is TRBJ2-3; TRBD1 aligns across 7 bases. CDR1 and CDR2 (germline): MNHNS, SASEGT. Trimming cost V 5 bases and J 2 bases; bases outside gene matches: 13. This CDR3 has 17 amino acids. The CDR3 loop reads CASSTSWQGVNTDTQYF. The CDR3 nucleotides are TGTGCCAGCAGTACCTCCTGGCAGGGGGTAAACACAGATACGCAGTATTTT.

The chain links TRBV15 to TRBJ2-1, with TRBD2 matching 10 bases. Germline V CDR1 and CDR2: LNHNV, YYDKDF (reference sequence). The CDR3 consists of 17 residues. The J segment lost 7 bases and the V segment lost 3 bases, leaving 12 bases of the junction unmatched. In DNA form, the CDR3 reads TGTGCCACCAGCAGCCCTTATCCTAGCGGGAGATGGAATGAGCAGTTCTTC. Translated, it gives CATSSPYPSGRWNEQFF.

The V and J genes are TRBV6-1 and TRBJ2-2; TRBD1 might be the D (6 bases). CDR3 size: 13 residues. V was clipped by 2 bases and J by 8 bases, with 9 bases between them. The germline gives CDR1 MNHNS, CDR2 SASEGT. This chain's CDR3 is CASSEIRGGELFF. The CDR3 nucleotides read TGTGCCAGCAGTGAAATTAGGGGGGGGGAGCTGTTTTTT.

This chain joins TRBV6-1 and TRBJ1-5, with D possibly matching TRBD1 (5 bases). CDR1 MNHNS and CDR2 SASEGT come from the germline V gene. V was trimmed by 3 bases and J by 6 bases, leaving 15 bases between them. This CDR3 has 15 amino acids. CDR3 DNA sequence: TGTGCCAGCAGTGACACAGGTTTGGGCACTCAGCCCCAGCATTTT. Its translation is CASSDTGLGTQPQHF.

The V call is TRBV27, the J call TRBJ2-7; 8 nucleotides agree with TRBD1. Germline V gives CDR1 MNHEY, CDR2 SMNVEV (reference sequence). CDR3 size: 15 residues. The V and J ends lost 7 bases and 7 bases, in that order; junction bases with no gene match: 15. Here the CDR3 reads CASIPRTGLSGEQYF. Here the CDR3 DNA reads TGTGCCAGCATTCCCAGGACAGGGCTATCGGGTGAGCAGTACTTC.

The V gene is TRBV27, the J gene TRBJ1-1, with no clear D. Germline V lookup: CDR1 MNHEY, CDR2 SMNVEV (reference sequence). This CDR3 is 11 amino acids long. V shed 10 bases and J shed 5 bases, with 11 bases lying between them. The CDR3 region is CAIHFGTEAFF. CDR3 bases: TGTGCCATCCATTTCGGGACTGAAGCTTTCTTT.

This clonotype was seen ten or more times. A junction end diverges from the germline sequence, so it may reflect a read error. The chain is built from TRBV12-3 or TRBV12-4 and TRBJ2-1; TRBD1 is a possible D gene (5 bases). The CDR3 consists of 12 residues. This CDR3 is CASSPTGNEQFF. CDR3 DNA: TGCGCCAGCAGCCCCACAGGCAATGAGCAGTTCTTC.

The chain joins TRBV20-1 to TRBJ2-7, with 9 bases that match TRBD1. CDR3 length equals 16 residues. J gave up 1 base and V 0 bases, and 7 bases lay outside the gene matches. Germline CDR1 reads DFQATT; CDR2 reads SNEGSKA (reference sequence). DNA of the CDR3: TGCAGTGCTAGAGATCTTCAACAGGGGGCTTCCTACGAGCAGTACTTC. Encoded protein: CSARDLQQGASYEQYF.

The chain joins TRBV3-1 to TRBJ2-5; 7 bases agree with TRBD1. The CDR3 consists of 12 residues. The V segment lost 3 bases and the J segment 12 bases; nucleotides outside the gene matches: 7. Germline lookup yields CDR1 LGHDT and CDR2 YNNKEL (reference sequence). Here the CDR3 DNA reads TGTGCCAGCAGCCACCCCGGACAGGACAAGTACTTC. This sequence encodes CASSHPGQDKYF.

This clonotype occurred once. The gene calls are TRBV4-1 and TRBJ1-2, with D perhaps matching TRBD1 (5 bases). The CDR3 runs 14 residues. The germline V gene encodes CDR1 MGHRA and CDR2 YSYEKL. Trimming shortened V by 1 base and J by 4 bases, and 10 bases separated the two germline ends. The CDR3 sequence: CASSQVRQSYGYTF. The CDR3 nucleotides read TGCGCCAGCAGCCAAGTCAGACAGAGCTATGGCTACACCTTC.

This clonotype was detected only a few times. V is TRBV29-1 and J is TRBJ1-2; 7 bases line up with TRBD1. V shed 6 bases and J 4 bases; nucleotides not matched to a gene: 8. This CDR3 contains 13 residues. Germline V gives CDR1 SQVTM, CDR2 ANQGSEA. For the CDR3, the DNA is TGCAGCGTGGGGGACAGCCCTTTCTATGGCTACACCTTC. Protein: CSVGDSPFYGYTF.

The chain joins TRBV6-5 to TRBJ2-7; tentative D call: TRBD1 (5 bases). V was cut by 4 bases and J by 0 bases, with 10 bases left in between. The CDR3 totals 14 residues. Germline CDR1 and CDR2: MNHEY and SVGAGI. CDR3 in amino acids: CASSFREYSYEQYF. DNA for the CDR3: TGTGCCAGCAGTTTCAGGGAATACTCCTACGAGCAGTACTTC.

The chain couples TRBV6-1 to TRBJ2-1; 9 bases map to TRBD1. Germline V lookup: CDR1 MNHNS, CDR2 SASEGT. V shed 3 bases, J shed 9 bases, and the junction held 12 bases outside the gene matches. The CDR3 runs 16 residues. The CDR3 DNA reads TGTGCCAGCAGTGATGTCCCGGGACAGGGTTTTCGTGAGCAGTTCTTC. Translating gives CASSDVPGQGFREQFF.

The chain combines TRBV30 with TRBJ1-6; D perhaps matches TRBD1 (5 bases). The CDR3 loop spans 13 amino acids. Trimming pared 3 bases from V and 7 bases from J, leaving 10 bases between. CDR1 and CDR2 (germline): GTSNPN, SVGIG (reference sequence). The CDR3, as DNA: TGTGCCTGGAGAACAGGACAAAATTCACCCCTCCACTTT. Translating gives CAWRTGQNSPLHF.

In its sample, this clonotype was seen once. The chain combines TRBV27 with TRBJ1-1; D is uncertain. The CDR3 totals 12 residues. Germline V gives CDR1 MNHEY, CDR2 SMNVEV (reference sequence). V lost 6 bases and J 2 bases, leaving 7 bases between the germline ends. CDR3 bases: TGTGCCAGCAGAGAGGAAAACACTGAAGCTTTCTTT. Translation gives CASREENTEAFF.

On this clonotype itself: An end of the junction does not agree with germline; a read error may underlie this. This chain connects TRBV20-1 to TRBJ2-3, with TRBD2 matching over 7 bases. CDR1 is DFQATT and CDR2 is SNEGSKA in the germline V gene (reference sequence). The CDR3 has 14 amino acids. CDR3 amino acids: CSTERGWGTDMQYF. CDR3 nucleotide sequence: TGCAGTACCGAGCGGGGTTGGGGCACAGATATGCAGTATTTT.

V and J are TRBV5-6 and TRBJ2-4, with 9 bases that match TRBD2. The CDR3 contains 14 residues. CDR1 is SGHDT and CDR2 is YYEEEE in the germline V gene. Here the CDR3 reads CATRFSGSQNIQYF. CDR3 DNA sequence: TGTGCTACTAGGTTTAGCGGGAGCCAAAACATTCAGTACTTC.

The gene calls are TRBV20-1 and TRBJ1-4, with a possible D match to TRBD1 (5 bases). V lost 7 bases to trimming and J lost 0 bases, with 9 bases between them. There are 13 residues in the CDR3. CDR1 DFQATT and CDR2 SNEGSKA come from the germline V gene (reference sequence). CDR3 protein: CSVGLATNEKLFF. The CDR3 DNA follows: TGCAGTGTGGGGCTGGCAACTAATGAAAAACTGTTTTTT.

The rearrangement links TRBV20-1 to TRBJ2-5; possibly TRBD2 for D (5 bases). With 2 bases removed from V and 1 base from J, the gap between germline ends came to 14 bases. The CDR3 consists of 15 residues. Germline V lookup: CDR1 DFQATT, CDR2 SNEGSKA (reference sequence). CDR3 sequence reads: CSARSRGHFQETQYF. CDR3 sequence (DNA): TGCAGTGCTAGATCTCGCGGGCACTTCCAAGAGACCCAGTACTTC.

The chain recombines TRBV12-5 with TRBJ1-6; 7 bases match TRBD1. Losses at the gene ends were 5 bases for V and 10 bases for J; bases not matched to a gene: 5. This CDR3 is built from 13 residues. The germline V gene has CDR1 LGHNT and CDR2 FRNRAP. The CDR3 DNA sequence: TGTGCTAGTGGTCCAACAGGGGTATCACCCCTCCACTTT. Its protein product is CASGPTGVSPLHF.